One T cell receptor (beta chain) is described in this entry. Germline-derived CDR1 and CDR2 are DFQATT and SNEGSKA (reference sequence). This CDR3 is built from 11 residues. This sample is part of a study of OX40 agonist ivuxolimab in advanced cancers. Libraries were prepared by immunoSEQ multiplex PCR; TCRdb keeps only in-frame clonotypes and omits some of them. The sample lists around 60,000 clones, approximately 80% occurring once. The V and J genes are TRBV20-1 and TRBJ1-2, with D uncertain. This clonotype was obtained from an adult with an advanced solid tumor such as melanoma, head and neck, liver or kidney cancer. Source: CD4+ or CD8+ T cells sorted from blood, taken in a trial of the OX40 agonist ivuxolimab. CDR3 amino acids: CSPAASGGYTF. The CDR3 region has the DNA TGCAGCCCTGCGGCTAGCGGTGGCTACACCTTC.